This entry lists 15 T cell receptor beta chains sequenced from one sample in a study of CD8 T cells in ankylosing spondylitis. Broader study findings: About 8 highly homologous variants formed a TCR beta motif that appeared characteristic of ankylosing spondylitis blood.

These receptors are not linked to any known antigen. TCRdb reanalysed the 5' RACE reads using MiXCR and keeps one entry per CDR3 protein. Among about 500,000 distinct CDR3 sequences listed, less than 6% were seen once. The sample comprised blood, either unsorted or a sorted T cell fraction (not recorded which). These receptor sequences come from a male donor with ankylosing spondylitis.

This clonotype was counted many times. The chain carries TRBV4-3 and TRBJ1-2; D remains ambiguous. Per the germline V gene, CDR1 is LGHNA and CDR2 is YSLEER. The CDR3 extends over 15 amino acids. V lost 3 bases and J 4 bases, leaving 15 bases between the germline ends. CDR3 sequence (DNA): TGCGCCAGCAGCCAGGCTGCCGGGCAGTTCTATGGCTACACCTTC. Protein: CASSQAAGQFYGYTF.

At least ten counts were recorded for this clonotype. The chain couples TRBV12-3 or TRBV12-4 to TRBJ2-1; 7 bases fit TRBD2. This CDR3 comprises 15 residues. The V and J ends lost 1 base and 5 bases, in that order; junction bases with no gene match: 5. CDR3 sequence reads: CASSLGSGANNEQFF. CDR3 DNA sequence: TGTGCCAGCAGTTTAGGGAGCGGGGCTAACAATGAGCAGTTCTTC.

The rearrangement joins TRBV15 to TRBJ2-7, with TRBD1 identical over 8 bases. CDR3 size: 14 residues. J lost 1 base, V lost 3 bases, and 2 bases had no gene match. The germline V gene encodes CDR1 LNHNV and CDR2 YYDKDF (reference sequence). CDR3 in amino acids: CATSSWTGSYEQYF. The CDR3 DNA is TGTGCCACCAGCAGTTGGACAGGGTCCTACGAGCAGTACTTC.

The sample holds many counts of this clonotype. The chain is built from TRBV28 and TRBJ1-1; D is unclear. Trimming removed 4 bases at V and 5 bases at J, with 17 bases between. CDR1 and CDR2 from the germline V gene are MDHEN and SYDVKM. The CDR3 has 15 residues. CDR3 protein: CASSYLEGRWTEAFF. The CDR3 coding sequence is TGTGCCAGCAGTTACCTCGAGGGAAGATGGACTGAAGCTTTCTTT. Complete variable domain (other parts from reference TRBV28 and TRBJ1-1): DVKVTQSSRYLVKRTGEKVFLECVQDMDHENMFWYRQDPGLGLRLIYFSYDVKMKEKGDIPEGYSVSREKKERFSLILESASTNQTSMYLCASSYLEGRWTEAFFGQGTRLTVV.

This clonotype was seen ten or more times. The V and J genes are TRBV7-2 and TRBJ2-3, with TRBD2 identical over 8 bases. Germline V gene sequence: CDR1 SGHTA, CDR2 FQGNSA. The CDR3 runs to 17 residues. J lost 14 bases, V lost 1 base, and 20 bases had no gene match. The DNA of the CDR3 is TGTGCCAGCAGCTTAGTGTCCGCGGGAGGACTAGGCCCGATATTGTATTTT. Translating gives CASSLVSAGGLGPILYF.

This clonotype occurred many times. The chain uses TRBV7-9 and TRBJ1-5; D is ambiguous. Per germline, CDR1 SEHNR and CDR2 FQNEAQ (reference sequence). V lost 1 base and J 5 bases, leaving 9 bases between the germline ends. The CDR3 totals 14 residues. This CDR3 is CASSLDRFHQPQHF. CDR3 in DNA: TGTGCCAGCAGCTTAGACAGATTTCATCAGCCCCAGCATTTT.

Ten or more counts support this clonotype. The chain combines TRBV29-1 with TRBJ1-1; D uncertain. The V end lost 5 bases, the J end lost 0 bases, and 4 bases lay between the germline ends. Looked up from germline, CDR1 is SQVTM and CDR2 is ANQGSEA. The CDR3 totals 11 residues. CDR3 residues: CSVFLNTEAFF. DNA for the CDR3: TGCAGCGTTTTTCTGAACACTGAAGCTTTCTTT. The full variable domain, its missing parts supplied by reference TRBV29-1 and TRBJ1-1, is SAVISQKPSRDICQRGTSLTIQCQVDSQVTMMFWYRQQPGQSLTLIATANQGSEATYESGFVIDKFPISRPNLTFSTLTVSNMSPEDSSIYLCSVFLNTEAFFGQGTRLTVV.

This clonotype was counted ten times or more. The chain links TRBV5-1 to TRBJ1-6; tentatively, D is TRBD1 (5 bases). V dropped 0 bases and J dropped 9 bases, with 7 bases sitting between them. The CDR3 length is 13 residues. Germline V lookup: CDR1 SGHRS, CDR2 YFSETQ. The CDR3 here is CASSLDGGSPLHF. CDR3 coding DNA: TGCGCCAGCAGCTTGGATGGGGGTTCACCCCTCCACTTT. Looking up the rest from reference TRBV5-1 and TRBJ1-6 gives the full variable domain: KAGVTQTPRYLIKTRGQQVTLSCSPISGHRSVSWYQQTPGQGLQFLFEYFSETQRNKGNFPGRFSGRQFSNSRSEMNVSTLELGDSALYLCASSLDGGSPLHFGNGTRLTVT.

Turning to this clonotype: A much larger clonotype is one base distant, so this may be a read error. The genes are TRBV25-1 and TRBJ1-1; TRBD1 is a possible D gene (6 bases). CDR3 length: 15 residues. Trimming cost V 3 bases and J 6 bases, with 17 bases left between them. Germline values: CDR1 MGHDK, CDR2 SYGVNS. The chain's CDR3 is CASSDSDSGASEAFF. CDR3 in DNA: TGTGCCAGCAGTGACTCGGACAGTGGTGCGTCTGAAGCTTTCTTT.

This clonotype has at least ten counts. The V gene is TRBV5-1, the J gene TRBJ2-3; D might be TRBD1 or TRBD2, each matching 5 bases. Trimming stripped 2 bases from V and 2 bases from J, with 12 bases between. The CDR3 is made up of 15 amino acids. Germline loops: CDR1 SGHRS, CDR2 YFSETQ. Here the CDR3 DNA reads TGCGCCAGCAGCTTATCGAGGGGTTTCACAGATACGCAGTATTTT. It codes for CASSLSRGFTDTQYF. Supplemented by reference TRBV5-1 and TRBJ2-3, the full variable domain reads KAGVTQTPRYLIKTRGQQVTLSCSPISGHRSVSWYQQTPGQGLQFLFEYFSETQRNKGNFPGRFSGRQFSNSRSEMNVSTLELGDSALYLCASSLSRGFTDTQYFGPGTRLTVL.

This clonotype has at least ten counts. V gene TRBV28 combines with J gene TRBJ1-2; no definite D call. CDR3 length: 13 residues. CDR1 MDHEN and CDR2 SYDVKM come from the germline V gene. The V end lost 6 bases, the J end lost 3 bases, and 11 bases lay between the germline ends. The CDR3 reads CASSYHGYYGYTF. In DNA form, the CDR3 reads TGTGCCAGCAGCTATCACGGATACTATGGCTACACCTTC.

This clonotype occurred many times. This rearrangement joins TRBV27 to TRBJ2-2; D is unclear. With 4 bases removed from V and 0 bases from J, the gap between germline ends came to 9 bases. The CDR3 consists of 15 residues. Germline loops: CDR1 MNHEY, CDR2 SMNVEV (reference sequence). This CDR3 is CASSSDTSNTGELFF. DNA of the CDR3: TGTGCCAGCAGTTCAGACACATCGAACACCGGGGAGCTGTTTTTT.

The table lists this clonotype with many counts. The chain recombines TRBV20-1 with TRBJ1-2; D may be TRBD1 (6 bases). The CDR3 is made up of 12 amino acids. V was clipped by 6 bases and J by 9 bases, with 17 bases between them. Germline CDR1 reads DFQATT; CDR2 reads SNEGSKA (reference sequence). The chain's CDR3 is CSARNRERRYTF. CDR3 nucleotide sequence: TGCAGTGCGAGGAACAGGGAACGTCGCTACACCTTC.

This clonotype was picked up a small number of times. The chain has TRBV10-3 and TRBJ1-5; no reliable D call. The V gene's germline CDR1 is ENHRY and CDR2 SYGVKD. Trimming removed 10 bases from V and 0 bases from J, with 10 bases in between. This CDR3 comprises 13 residues. The CDR3 protein is CATGVASNQPQHF. The CDR3 region has the DNA TGTGCCACCGGCGTGGCTAGCAATCAGCCCCAGCATTTT.

Turning to this clonotype: A much bigger clone sits one base away, suggesting this may be a read error. This sequence joins TRBV7-2 and TRBJ2-1, with TRBD1 matching 7 bases. Germline trimming cut 1 base from V and 6 bases from J; bases unmatched to any gene: 3. This CDR3 has 14 amino acids. Germline CDR1 SGHTA, CDR2 FQGNSA. The CDR3 here is CASSLERGPNEQFF. CDR3 nucleotides: TGTGCCAGCAGCTTAGAGAGGGGGCCCAATGAGCAGTTCTTC.